This T cell receptor (beta chain) was identified during a study of T cell responses to AZD1222 COVID-19 vaccine. The table came from immunoSEQ multiplex PCR; TCRdb's copy has only in-frame clones and leaves some out. The sample lists about 170,000 clones; approximately 93% were seen once. V was trimmed by 4 bases and J by 1 base, leaving 8 bases between them. The V gene's germline CDR1 is ENHRY and CDR2 SYGVKD. The CDR3 contains 15 residues. The sequence was collected from an adult in good health. Material: peripheral blood, obtained on day 0 of AZD1222 vaccination. V and J are TRBV10-3 and TRBJ1-6; D gene uncertain. Here the CDR3 reads CAISGGSSYNSPLHF. The DNA for the CDR3 is TGTGCCATCAGTGGGGGATCGTCCTATAATTCACCCCTCCACTTT.